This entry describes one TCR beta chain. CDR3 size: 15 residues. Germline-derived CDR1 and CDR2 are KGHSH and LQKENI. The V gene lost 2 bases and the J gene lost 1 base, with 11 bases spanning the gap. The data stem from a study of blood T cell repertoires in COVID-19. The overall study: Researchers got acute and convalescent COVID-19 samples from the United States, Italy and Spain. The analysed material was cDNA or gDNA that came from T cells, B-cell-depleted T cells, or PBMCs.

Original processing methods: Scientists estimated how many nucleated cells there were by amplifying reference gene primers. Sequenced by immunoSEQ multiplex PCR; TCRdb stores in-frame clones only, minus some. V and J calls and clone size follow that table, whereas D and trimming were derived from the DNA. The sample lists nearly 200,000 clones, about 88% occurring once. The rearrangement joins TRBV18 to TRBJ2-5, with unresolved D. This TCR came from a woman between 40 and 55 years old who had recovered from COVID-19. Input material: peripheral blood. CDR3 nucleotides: TGTGCCAGCTCACCAGCAGGCCAAACCCAAGAGACCCAGTACTTC. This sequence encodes CASSPAGQTQETQYF.